The 22 T cell receptor beta chains below all came from one sample that was sequenced in a study of T cells in Graves' hyperthyroidism and ophthalmopathy. Researchers amplified the TCR beta CDR3 regions from RNA transcripts. Primed by the HTBI set, a first-round RT-PCR was run on the TCR CDR3. TCRdb fed the multiplex PCR reads into MiXCR, producing one record per CDR3 protein. The sample shows hundreds of thousands of distinct CDR3 sequences, about 14% of them seen only once. Source material: blood. These receptors all stem from a woman aged 25 to 39 with Graves' hyperthyroidism.

This clonotype was counted at least ten times. This sequence joins TRBV27 and TRBJ1-1; D is uncertain. Germline values: CDR1 MNHEY, CDR2 SMNVEV (reference sequence). The germline V and J ends were trimmed by 3 bases and 3 bases, with 8 bases remaining between them. This CDR3 has 13 residues. CDR3 region: CASSFGSYTEAFF. Written as DNA, the CDR3 is TGTGCCAGCAGTTTTGGGTCGTACACTGAAGCTTTCTTT.

For this clonotype: A read error may produce the germline difference seen at one junction end. The chain links TRBV3-1 to TRBJ2-7; D is unresolved. Germline values: CDR1 LGHDT, CDR2 YNNKEL (reference sequence). The CDR3 runs to 11 residues. CDR3 sequence: CASSQSYEQCF. The CDR3 DNA reads as TGTGCCAGCAGCCAGTCCTACGAGCAGTGCTTC.

Details on this clonotype: One end of the junction varies from germline; a read error may be responsible. This chain uses TRBV28 with TRBJ2-1; 7 bases match TRBD2. This CDR3 spans 12 amino acids. CDR1 is MDHEN and CDR2 is SYDVKM in the germline V gene. The DNA of the CDR3 is TGTGCCAGCAGTTCGCTGCCGGGACTACGAGTCTTC. This encodes CASSSLPGLRVF.

The gene calls are TRBV7-8 and TRBJ2-7, with D unclear. Germline assignment: CDR1 SGHVS and CDR2 FQNEAQ. The germline V and J ends were trimmed by 1 base and 6 bases, with 10 bases remaining between them. CDR3 length: 13 amino acids. This CDR3 is CASSLDYKREQYF. In DNA form, the CDR3 reads TGTGCCAGCAGCTTAGATTACAAACGCGAGCAGTACTTC.

The table lists this clonotype with a few counts. Just one base apart from a much larger clone, this may be a read error. The chain links TRBV11-2 to TRBJ1-1; D possibly corresponds to TRBD1 (5 bases). The CDR3 is made up of 15 amino acids. Germline V gene data show CDR1 as SGHAT and CDR2 as FQNNGV. The CDR3: CTSSLDPGPGTEAFF. In nucleotides, the CDR3 is TGTACCAGCAGCTTAGATCCGGGGCCGGGCACTGAAGCTTTCTTT.

The J gene is TRBJ2-3, the V gene TRBV20-1, with TRBD2 as a possible D gene (5 bases). V lost 6 bases and J 6 bases, leaving 19 bases between the germline ends. This CDR3 region has 14 residues. Germline V gene sequence: CDR1 DFQATT, CDR2 SNEGSKA (reference sequence). The CDR3 region is CSAKPPGRVDTQYF. CDR3 nucleotide sequence: TGCAGTGCCAAGCCGCCCGGGCGGGTCGATACGCAGTATTTT.

This clonotype was observed many times. The chain uses TRBV20-1 and TRBJ2-5; 8 bases align to TRBD2. The CDR3 consists of 16 residues. Germline-derived CDR1 and CDR2 are DFQATT and SNEGSKA (reference sequence). The J segment lost 2 bases and the V segment lost 5 bases, leaving 13 bases of the junction unmatched. The CDR3 protein is CSAERDFAGGQETQYF. The CDR3 DNA follows: TGCAGTGCTGAGAGGGATTTTGCGGGAGGACAAGAGACCCAGTACTTC.

The rearrangement uses TRBV20-1 and TRBJ2-4, with a possible D match to TRBD2 (5 bases). Germline loops: CDR1 DFQATT, CDR2 SNEGSKA (reference sequence). This CDR3 is 12 amino acids long. V lost 8 bases and J lost 7, with 15 bases in between. This chain's CDR3 is CSLLLVSNIQYF. The CDR3 DNA follows: TGCAGTTTGCTACTAGTTAGCAACATTCAGTACTTC.

This clonotype was counted many times. V usage is TRBV29-1 and J usage is TRBJ1-2, with D unclear. The CDR3 runs 15 residues. From germline, CDR1 is SQVTM and CDR2 ANQGSEA. Trimming removed 2 bases from V and 8 bases from J, with 21 bases in between. The CDR3 DNA sequence: TGCAGCGTTGAAAGGCAGACTAAGGGCTGGTGGGGCTACACCTTC. Its protein is CSVERQTKGWWGYTF.

The chain combines TRBV29-1 with TRBJ2-3; no definite D call. V was pared by 4 bases and J by 0 bases, with 8 bases between. The germline gives CDR1 SQVTM, CDR2 ANQGSEA. The CDR3 extends over 13 amino acids. The CDR3 reads CSVVSTSTDTQYF. CDR3 sequence (DNA): TGCAGCGTTGTCAGTACTAGCACAGATACGCAGTATTTT.

The V gene is TRBV28, the J gene TRBJ1-5; weak D call: TRBD1 (5 bases). Trimming removed 5 bases from V and 5 bases from J, with 13 bases in between. Germline-derived CDR1 and CDR2 are MDHEN and SYDVKM. The CDR3 is made up of 14 amino acids. In nucleotides, the CDR3 is TGTGCCAGCAGTCCCCGCGGGGCCTATCAGCCCCAGCATTTT. The encoded protein is CASSPRGAYQPQHF.

This clonotype was recorded many times. CDR3 region: CASSQEGGDGELFF. The CDR3, as DNA: TGTGCCAGCAGCCAAGAAGGAGGAGACGGGGAGCTGTTTTTT. This rearrangement joins TRBV3-1 to TRBJ2-2, with D perhaps TRBD2 (5 bases). CDR3 length: 14 residues. Germline loops: CDR1 LGHDT, CDR2 YNNKEL (reference sequence). V lost 0 bases and J 7 bases, leaving 9 bases between the germline ends. Complete variable domain (other parts from reference TRBV3-1 and TRBJ2-2): DTAVSQTPKYLVTQMGNDKSIKCEQNLGHDTMYWYKQDSKKFLKIMFSYNNKELIINETVPNRFSPKSPDKAHLNLHINSLELGDSAVYFCASSQEGGDGELFFGEGSRLTVL.

This clonotype was found a few times. V is TRBV11-2 and J is TRBJ2-5; TRBD2 matches at 13 bases. CDR1 and CDR2 (germline): SGHAT, FQNNGV. This CDR3 region has 15 residues. Germline trimming cut 3 bases from V and 5 bases from J; bases unmatched to any gene: 3. Here the CDR3 reads CASSFGLAGAETQYF. The CDR3 region has the DNA TGTGCCAGCAGCTTCGGACTAGCGGGAGCCGAGACCCAGTACTTC.

This clonotype has ten or more counts. CDR3 coding DNA: TGTGCCATCAGTGCCCATAGCGGCAGCTCCTACAATGAGCAGTTCTTC. Its translation: CAISAHSGSSYNEQFF. The rearrangement joins TRBV10-3 to TRBJ2-1; possibly TRBD2 for D (6 bases). The CDR3 covers 16 residues. Germline V lookup: CDR1 ENHRY, CDR2 SYGVKD. Trimming pared 4 bases from V and 0 bases from J, leaving 13 bases between.

The J gene is TRBJ1-4, the V gene TRBV30, with a weak D call TRBD1 (5 bases). This CDR3 spans 13 amino acids. Germline V lookup: CDR1 GTSNPN, CDR2 SVGIG (reference sequence). V lost 7 bases and J lost 7, with 16 bases in between. The CDR3 sequence is CASGAPSGEKLFF. CDR3 bases: TGTGCCTCCGGGGCCCCTTCGGGTGAAAAACTGTTTTTT. The full variable domain, rest sourced from reference TRBV30 and TRBJ1-4, is SQTIHQWPATLVQPVGSPLSLECTVEGTSNPNLYWYRQAAGRGLQLLFYSVGIGQISSEVPQNLSASRPQDRQFILSSKKLLLSDSGFYLCASGAPSGEKLFFGSGTQLSVL.

This clonotype was recorded many times. The CDR3 DNA reads TGTGCCACCAGCACGGCGGGAAGCGGGAGCAATGAGCAGTTCTTC. Residues: CATSTAGSGSNEQFF. The chain links TRBV15 to TRBJ2-1; 8 bases are shared with TRBD2. CDR1 is LNHNV, CDR2 YYDKDF, per germline (reference sequence). CDR3 size: 15 residues. V gave up 4 bases and J gave up 6 bases; unmatched junction bases: 8.

A few counts support this clonotype. The J gene is TRBJ1-5, the V gene TRBV7-2, with 7 nucleotides matching TRBD1. V was pared by 1 base and J by 6 bases, with 3 bases of the junction left unmatched. Germline values: CDR1 SGHTA, CDR2 FQGNSA. There are 14 residues in the CDR3. The CDR3 bases are TGTGCCAGCAGCTTAGGAGGGGGCTCTCAGCCCCAGCATTTT. Protein product: CASSLGGGSQPQHF.

In this sample, this clonotype turned up a few times. The rearrangement links TRBV14 to TRBJ2-7; 8 bases fit TRBD2. The J segment lost 1 base and the V segment lost 1 base, leaving 9 bases of the junction unmatched. Germline V gene data show CDR1 as SGHDN and CDR2 as FVKESK. The CDR3 totals 17 residues. In DNA form, the CDR3 reads TGTGCCAGCAGCCAAGGCCGCAGCGGGAGTTTTTCCTACGAGCAGTACTTC. This sequence encodes CASSQGRSGSFSYEQYF.

At least ten counts were recorded for this clonotype. The chain recombines TRBV2 with TRBJ2-1; D may be TRBD2 (5 bases). Germline V CDR1 and CDR2: SNHLY, FYNNEI. This CDR3 comprises 13 residues. The ends were cut back, 7 bases at V and 2 bases at J, with 9 bases in the middle. The CDR3 DNA reads as TGTGCCAGCAATGACGGGACCTACAATGAGCAGTTCTTC. It is translated as CASNDGTYNEQFF. Variable domain in full (rest from reference TRBV2 and TRBJ2-1): EPEVTQTPSHQVTQMGQEVILRCVPISNHLYFYWYRQILGQKVEFLVSFYNNEISEKSEIFDDQFSVERPDGSNFTLKIRSTKLEDSAMYFCASNDGTYNEQFFGPGTRLTVL.

The sample holds many counts of this clonotype. This chain uses TRBV28 with TRBJ1-2; no clear D gene. V was shortened by 10 bases and J by 2 bases, with 14 bases between the two germline ends. Per the germline V gene, CDR1 is MDHEN and CDR2 is SYDVKM. The CDR3 is 13 residues long. CDR3 protein: CAIQSPRNYGYTF. DNA of the CDR3: TGTGCCATTCAGAGTCCGAGAAACTATGGCTACACCTTC.

V is TRBV6-1 and J is TRBJ1-2; D gene ambiguous. V was trimmed by 3 bases and J by 3 bases, leaving 11 bases between them. CDR1 and CDR2 from the germline V gene are MNHNS and SASEGT. This CDR3 contains 14 residues. The CDR3 sequence: CASSDHRAYYGYTF. CDR3 nucleotides: TGTGCCAGCAGTGATCATAGGGCTTACTATGGCTACACCTTC.

There are many counts of this clonotype. The rearrangement uses TRBV27 and TRBJ1-1; TRBD1 agrees at 7 bases. V lost 4 bases and J lost 6; bases outside the gene matches: 2. The germline CDR1 and CDR2 sequences are MNHEY and SMNVEV (reference sequence). The CDR3 is made up of 12 amino acids. The CDR3 region is CASSSDRAEAFF. DNA for the CDR3: TGTGCCAGCAGTTCAGACAGGGCTGAAGCTTTCTTT.